The 20 T cell receptor beta chains reported below all come from one sample, sequenced in a study of blood T cell repertoires in COVID-19. TCRdb keeps only in-frame clones here, not all; method: immunoSEQ multiplex PCR. The sample lists around 320,000 clones; about 90% were seen once. Sequencing input: PBMCs or T cells enriched from blood (not recorded which). The receptors shown here come from a woman under 30 with acute COVID-19.

This chain joins TRBV20-1 and TRBJ1-5; possible D gene TRBD1, 6 bases. The V gene's germline CDR1 is DFQATT and CDR2 SNEGSKA (reference sequence). V lost 3 bases, J lost 0 bases, and 12 bases lay in between. The CDR3 runs to 15 residues. CDR3 residues: CSASGQRYSNQPQHF. Here the CDR3 DNA reads TGCAGTGCTAGTGGACAGAGGTATAGCAATCAGCCCCAGCATTTT.

This clone was counted a few times. This rearrangement joins TRBV5-1 to TRBJ2-7; D may be TRBD1 (6 bases). The V end lost 3 bases, the J end lost 5 bases, and 18 bases lay between the germline ends. The CDR3 is 15 amino acids. In germline, CDR1 is SGHRS, CDR2 YFSETQ. CDR3 residues: CASSWGLDGQNEQYF. DNA of the CDR3: TGCGCCAGCAGCTGGGGGCTAGACGGACAAAACGAGCAGTACTTC.

This clone was counted only a few times. V gene TRBV19 combines with J gene TRBJ1-2, with D perhaps matching TRBD1 (6 bases). The CDR3 runs to 14 residues. The V end lost 9 bases, the J end lost 4 bases, and 18 bases lay between the germline ends. CDR1 LNHDA and CDR2 SQIVND come from the germline V gene (reference sequence). The CDR3 DNA follows: TGTGCCAGCAAACAGGGCGAGCAATTCTATGGCTACACCTTC. It yields the protein CASKQGEQFYGYTF.

This chain connects TRBV10-3 to TRBJ1-2; 8 bases are a match to TRBD1. The CDR3 has 16 residues. From germline, CDR1 is ENHRY and CDR2 SYGVKD. V lost 7 bases to trimming and J lost 3 bases; unmatched junction nucleotides: 13. CDR3 coding DNA: TGTGCCATCACCCCGGTAACGCAGGGGGCTTACTATGGCTACACCTTC. Protein product: CAITPVTQGAYYGYTF.

V and J are TRBV4-2 and TRBJ2-3; 11 bases agree with TRBD2. The CDR3 extends over 20 amino acids. V was pared by 0 bases and J by 7 bases, with 18 bases of the junction left unmatched. The germline CDR1 and CDR2 sequences are LGHNA and YNFKEQ. The CDR3 DNA is TGTGCCAGCAGCCAAGATAAGGCAGGGGTAGCGGGAGGGAGAATTAATACGCAGTATTTT. Protein product: CASSQDKAGVAGGRINTQYF.

This clone was counted a single time. This chain uses TRBV27 with TRBJ2-5, with 7 bases fitting TRBD1. In germline, CDR1 is MNHEY, CDR2 SMNVEV (reference sequence). The CDR3 runs to 17 residues. Germline trimming cut 6 bases from V and 2 bases from J; bases unmatched to any gene: 15. CDR3 amino acids: CASSPPGGDLVQETQYF. The CDR3 nucleotides are TGTGCCAGCAGCCCCCCAGGGGGAGATCTCGTTCAAGAGACCCAGTACTTC.

This chain links TRBV29-1 with TRBJ2-7, with 10 bases fitting TRBD1. Germline-derived CDR1 and CDR2 are SQVTM and ANQGSEA. The CDR3 contains 12 residues. Unmatched junction bases numbered 1, after V lost 3 bases and J lost 5 bases. The CDR3 coding sequence is TGCAGCGTTGACGGGACAGGGGACGAGCAGTACTTC. It is translated as CSVDGTGDEQYF.

The chain has TRBV5-1 and TRBJ2-7, with D hard to call. The CDR3 spans 14 residues. Trimming removed 0 bases at V and 3 bases at J, with 10 bases between. The V gene's germline CDR1 is SGHRS and CDR2 YFSETQ. CDR3 amino acids: CASSLATTHYEQYF. The CDR3 coding sequence is TGCGCCAGCAGCTTGGCCACTACCCACTACGAGCAGTACTTC.

The chain joins TRBV21-1 to TRBJ1-5; no check of the table's D call, TRBD1, against the DNA was made. TRBV21-1 is flagged as a pseudogene. The CDR3 is made up of 19 amino acids. CDR3 nucleotide sequence: TGTGCCAGCAGCAACTCTTCCGGGACAGGGCTGTATAGCAATCAGCCCCAGCATTTT. It yields the protein CASSNSSGTGLYSNQPQHF.

V is TRBV19 and J is TRBJ1-5; D is possibly TRBD1 (6 bases). Per the germline V gene, CDR1 is LNHDA and CDR2 is SQIVND (reference sequence). V was cut by 9 bases and J by 5 bases, with 14 bases left in between. The CDR3 runs 13 residues. This CDR3 reads CASRVAGDQPQHF. DNA for the CDR3: TGTGCCAGCCGAGTGGCAGGGGATCAGCCCCAGCATTTT.

V and J are TRBV5-6 and TRBJ2-7, with D possibly being TRBD2 (5 bases). The V gene lost 2 bases and the J gene lost 3 bases, with 21 bases spanning the gap. Looked up from germline, CDR1 is SGHDT and CDR2 is YYEEEE. This CDR3 region has 17 residues. The CDR3: CASSFSGNYLRNYEQYF. CDR3 coding DNA: TGTGCCAGCAGCTTTTCCGGGAACTACCTGCGGAACTACGAGCAGTACTTC.

The chain joins TRBV19 to TRBJ2-2; the D is unclear. Looked up from germline, CDR1 is LNHDA and CDR2 is SQIVND (reference sequence). CDR3 length: 12 residues. The germline V and J ends were trimmed by 3 bases and 6 bases, with 5 bases remaining between them. CDR3 sequence (DNA): TGTGCCAGTAGTATTTATCCCGGGGAGCTGTTTTTT. It specifies CASSIYPGELFF.

The chain carries TRBV6-6 and TRBJ2-7; 11 bases match TRBD2. V was pared by 0 bases and J by 5 bases, with 6 bases of the junction left unmatched. Per the germline V gene, CDR1 is MNHNY and CDR2 is SVGAGI (reference sequence). This CDR3 spans 16 amino acids. In DNA, the CDR3 is TGTGCCAGCAGTTACTCGACACTAGCGGGAGTAAACGAGCAGTACTTC. Its translation: CASSYSTLAGVNEQYF.

The chain is built from TRBV9 and TRBJ2-1; tentative D call: TRBD2 (7 bases). V was shortened by 3 bases and J by 5 bases, with 15 bases between the two germline ends. This CDR3 region has 15 residues. From germline, CDR1 is SGDLS and CDR2 YYNGEE. The CDR3 region has the DNA TGTGCCAGCAGCGAGGGGGGAGGGACCCACAATGAGCAGTTCTTC. As protein: CASSEGGGTHNEQFF.

CDR3: CASQGSGTSGANVLTF. The CDR3 DNA is TGTGCCAGCCAGGGGTCCGGAACCTCTGGGGCCAACGTCCTGACTTTC. This chain uses TRBV19 with TRBJ2-6, with D possibly matching TRBD1 (6 bases). Germline lookup yields CDR1 LNHDA and CDR2 SQIVND (reference sequence). Trimming cost V 9 bases and J 0 bases, with 15 bases left between them. The CDR3 is 16 amino acids.

On this clone itself: A read error may produce the germline difference seen at one junction end. The rearrangement joins TRBV7-7 to TRBJ2-2, with 7 bases matching TRBD1. This CDR3 comprises 15 residues. Per germline, CDR1 SSHAT and CDR2 FNYEAQ (reference sequence). CDR3 sequence: CASSFGQAHTGELFF. The CDR3 DNA reads TGTGCTAGCAGCTTTGGACAGGCCCACACCGGGGAGCTGTTTTTT.

The chain links TRBV7-6 to TRBJ1-5; D is ambiguous. CDR1 and CDR2 (germline): SGHVS, FNYEAQ. Trimming cost V 2 bases and J 4 bases, with 6 bases left between them. The CDR3 spans 13 residues. The CDR3 spells CASSLMRNQPQHF. CDR3 nucleotides: TGTGCCAGCAGCTTAATGCGAAATCAGCCCCAGCATTTT.

The chain combines TRBV11-3 with TRBJ1-5; TRBD1 matches 9 bases. CDR3 length: 15 amino acids. The V gene end was trimmed by 1 base and the J gene end by 7 bases; junction bases not matched to a gene: 5. CDR1 and CDR2 (germline): SGHNT, YENEEA. The CDR3 protein is CASSLGRDRVQPQHF. CDR3 coding DNA: TGTGCCAGCAGCTTAGGGAGGGACAGGGTACAGCCCCAGCATTTT.

The chain recombines TRBV18 with TRBJ1-2, with D perhaps matching TRBD1 (6 bases). In germline, CDR1 is KGHSH, CDR2 LQKENI. V was trimmed by 3 bases and J by 7 bases, leaving 15 bases between them. The CDR3 loop spans 14 amino acids. CDR3 sequence (DNA): TGTGCCAGCTCACCGGTCTCCCAGGGGTCTGGCTACACCTTC. It specifies CASSPVSQGSGYTF.

This clone has just one count. The V gene is TRBV5-1, the J gene TRBJ2-7; 11 bases are shared with TRBD1. With 3 bases clipped from V and 6 bases from J, the junction kept 5 bases outside the gene matches. CDR1 is SGHRS, CDR2 YFSETQ, per germline. The CDR3 loop spans 14 amino acids. The CDR3 region has the DNA TGCGCCAGCAGCTCCGGGACAGGGGGATCCGAGCAGTACTTC. Translating gives CASSSGTGGSEQYF. Using reference TRBV5-1 and TRBJ2-7 for the parts outside the CDR3, the full variable domain is KAGVTQTPRYLIKTRGQQVTLSCSPISGHRSVSWYQQTPGQGLQFLFEYFSETQRNKGNFPGRFSGRQFSNSRSEMNVSTLELGDSALYLCASSSGTGGSEQYFGPGTRLTVT.